The rows below give T cell receptor beta chains drawn from one sample of a study of blood T cell repertoires in COVID-19. The assay was immunoSEQ multiplex PCR, and TCRdb's table has in-frame clones only and misses some. The sample lists fewer than 150,000 clones, approximately 87% occurring once. The sample comprised peripheral blood. These receptors all stem from a woman aged 35 to 49 with acute or convalescent COVID-19. Both conserved end residues are part of each CDR3. A D gene is named only where the DNA matches it firmly. For some rows the clone size is stated as once, few or many, or as a class when expanded; others skip it.

v_gene,d_gene,abundance,j_gene,CDR3nt,CDR3aa
TRBV27,TRBD1,few,TRBJ2-7,TGTGCCAGCAGTCCCCTTGGACAGGTTCCCTACGAGCAGTACTTC,CASSPLGQVPYEQYF
TRBV24-1,.,few,TRBJ1-1,TGTGCCACCAGTGACTCGAACACTGAAGCTTTCTTT,CATSDSNTEAFF
TRBV27,TRBD1,.,TRBJ2-7,TGTGCCAGCAGTTTACGGGGACAGGGATACGAGCAGTACTTC,CASSLRGQGYEQYF
TRBV6-6,.,.,TRBJ1-1,TGTGCCAGCAGTTACGCCCCTGGGGCCGGCACTGAAGCTTTCTTT,CASSYAPGAGTEAFF
TRBV19,TRBD2,.,TRBJ2-3,TGTGCCAGTAGTATGCTGAGACTAGCGGCTAGCACAGATACGCAGTATTTT,CASSMLRLAASTDTQYF
TRBV6-4,.,.,TRBJ1-6,TGTGCCAGCAGTGATGCCAGAAATTCACCCCTCCACTTT,CASSDARNSPLHF
TRBV5-1,TRBD1,.,TRBJ2-1,TGCGCCAGCAGCCCCGGACAGGAGACTTACAATGAGCAGTTCTTC,CASSPGQETYNEQFF
TRBV7-2,.,.,TRBJ1-5,TGTGCCAGCAGACCAGGGTTGGGAGGGCAGCCCCAGCATTTT,CASRPGLGGQPQHF
TRBV25-1,TRBD1,.,TRBJ1-4,TGTGCCAGCAGACGGACAGGGGTTAATGAAAAACTGTTTTTT,CASRRTGVNEKLFF
TRBV28,.,.,TRBJ2-5,TGTGCCAGCAGTTTATCGGGAGTAGAGACCCAGTACTTC,CASSLSGVETQYF
TRBV28,.,.,TRBJ1-6,TGTGCCAGCAGACTTGAAGGGGCCATTTCACCCCTCCACTTT,CASRLEGAISPLHF
TRBV11-2,TRBD2,.,TRBJ2-1,TGTGCCAGCAGCTTAGGCTTCGGACTAGCGGCAAATGAGCAGTTCTTC,CASSLGFGLAANEQFF
TRBV10-3,.,.,TRBJ1-1,TGTGCCACCCAGGGGAACACTGAAGCTTTCTTT,CATQGNTEAFF
TRBV7-9,.,.,TRBJ1-5,TGTGCCAGCAGCTTAGACACGTTCAATCAGCCCCAGCATTTT,CASSLDTFNQPQHF